This T cell receptor (beta chain) was observed in a study of T cells expressing NK-cell markers. Per the germline V gene, CDR1 is WNHNN and CDR2 is SYGVQD (reference sequence). The CDR3 is made up of 13 amino acids. TCRdb re-called the 5' RACE reads; every CDR3 protein appears as one record, without DNA. This sample's clone table lists 300,000 to 500,000 distinct CDR3 sequences. The chain employs TRBV10-1 and TRBJ2-3. This receptor was taken from a woman between 50 and 59 years old in good health. Sequences were obtained from blood T cells: a sorted CD56 or NKG2C T cell subset, CD4+ or CD8+ T cells, or bulk PBMC T cells (not recorded which). The CDR3 reads CASRAAGSDTQYF.